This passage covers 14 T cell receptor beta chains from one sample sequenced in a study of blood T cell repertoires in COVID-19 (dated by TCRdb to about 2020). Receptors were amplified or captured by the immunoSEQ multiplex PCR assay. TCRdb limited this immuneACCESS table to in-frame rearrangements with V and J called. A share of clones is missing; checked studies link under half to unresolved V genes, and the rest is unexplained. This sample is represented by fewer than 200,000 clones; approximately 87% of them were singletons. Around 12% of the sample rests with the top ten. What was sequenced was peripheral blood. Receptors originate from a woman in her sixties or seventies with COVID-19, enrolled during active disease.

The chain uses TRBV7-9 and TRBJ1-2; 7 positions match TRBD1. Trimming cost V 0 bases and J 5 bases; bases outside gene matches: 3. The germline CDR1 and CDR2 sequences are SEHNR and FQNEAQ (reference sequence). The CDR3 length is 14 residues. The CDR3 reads CASSLAAGGYGYTF. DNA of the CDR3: TGTGCCAGCAGCTTAGCGGCAGGGGGGTATGGCTACACCTTC.

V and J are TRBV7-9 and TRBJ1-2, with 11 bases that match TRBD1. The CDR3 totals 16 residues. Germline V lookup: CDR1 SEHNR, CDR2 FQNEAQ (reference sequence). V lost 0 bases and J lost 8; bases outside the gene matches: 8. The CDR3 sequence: CASSLATGTGGEGYTF. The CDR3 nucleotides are TGTGCCAGCAGCTTAGCGACCGGGACAGGGGGTGAAGGCTACACCTTC.

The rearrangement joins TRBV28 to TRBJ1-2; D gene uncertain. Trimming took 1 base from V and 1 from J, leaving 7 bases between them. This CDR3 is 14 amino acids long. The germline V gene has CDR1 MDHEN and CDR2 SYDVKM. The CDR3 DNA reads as TGTGCCAGCAGTTTATCCTCTATTAACTATGGCTACACCTTC. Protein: CASSLSSINYGYTF.

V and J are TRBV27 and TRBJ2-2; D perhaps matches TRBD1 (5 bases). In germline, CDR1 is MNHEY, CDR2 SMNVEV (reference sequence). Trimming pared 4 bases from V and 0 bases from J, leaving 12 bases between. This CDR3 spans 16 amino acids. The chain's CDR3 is CASSSYLQANTGELFF. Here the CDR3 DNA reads TGTGCCAGCAGTTCCTACCTACAGGCGAACACCGGGGAGCTGTTTTTT.

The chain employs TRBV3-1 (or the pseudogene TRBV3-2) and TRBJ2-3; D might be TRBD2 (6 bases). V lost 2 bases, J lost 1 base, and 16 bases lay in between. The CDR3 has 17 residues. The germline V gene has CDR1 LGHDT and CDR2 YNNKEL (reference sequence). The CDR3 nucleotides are TGTGCCAGCAGCCAAAATTTTGCGGGAACAGGCACAGATACGCAGTATTTT. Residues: CASSQNFAGTGTDTQYF.

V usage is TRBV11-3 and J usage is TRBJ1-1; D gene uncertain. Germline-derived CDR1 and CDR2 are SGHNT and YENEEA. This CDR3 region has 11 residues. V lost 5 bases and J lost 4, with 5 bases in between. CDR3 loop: CASSRSTEAFF. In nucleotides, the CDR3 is TGTGCCAGCAGCCGGAGCACTGAAGCTTTCTTT.

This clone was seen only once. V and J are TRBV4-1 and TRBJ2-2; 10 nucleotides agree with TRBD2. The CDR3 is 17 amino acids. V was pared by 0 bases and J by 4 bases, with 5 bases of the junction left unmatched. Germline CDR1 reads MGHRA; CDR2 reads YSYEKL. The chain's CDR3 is CASSQESLAGVTGELFF. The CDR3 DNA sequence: TGCGCCAGCAGCCAAGAGTCTCTAGCGGGAGTCACCGGGGAGCTGTTTTTT.

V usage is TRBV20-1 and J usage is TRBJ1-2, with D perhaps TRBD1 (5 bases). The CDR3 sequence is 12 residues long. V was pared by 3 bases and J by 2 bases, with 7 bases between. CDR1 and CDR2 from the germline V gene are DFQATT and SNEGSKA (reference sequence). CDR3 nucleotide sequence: TGCAGTGCTAGTAAGGGGAACTATGGCTACACCTTC. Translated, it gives CSASKGNYGYTF.

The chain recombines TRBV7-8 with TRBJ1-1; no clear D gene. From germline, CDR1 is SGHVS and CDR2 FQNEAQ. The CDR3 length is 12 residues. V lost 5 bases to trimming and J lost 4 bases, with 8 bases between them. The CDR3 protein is CASSPLSTEAFF. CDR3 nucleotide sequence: TGTGCCAGCAGCCCCCTAAGCACTGAAGCTTTCTTT.

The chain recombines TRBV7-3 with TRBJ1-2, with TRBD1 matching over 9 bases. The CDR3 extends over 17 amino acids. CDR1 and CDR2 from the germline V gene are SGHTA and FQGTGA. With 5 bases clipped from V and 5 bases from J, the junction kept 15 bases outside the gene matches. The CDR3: CASSPTSGTGTPYGYTF. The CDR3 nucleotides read TGTGCCAGCAGCCCAACCTCCGGGACAGGGACCCCATATGGCTACACCTTC.

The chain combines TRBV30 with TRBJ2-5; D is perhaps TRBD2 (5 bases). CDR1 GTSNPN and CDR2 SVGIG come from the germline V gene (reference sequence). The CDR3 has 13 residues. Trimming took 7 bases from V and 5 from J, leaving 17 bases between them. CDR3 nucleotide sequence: TGTGCCTCCAACTCGGGGTTGCGGGAGACCCAGTACTTC. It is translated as CASNSGLRETQYF.

The CDR3 here is CASSQAGQNRQPQHF. The CDR3 DNA is TGTGCCAGCAGCCAAGCGGGGCAAAATCGCCAGCCCCAGCATTTT. The rearrangement links TRBV5-5 to TRBJ1-5, with a possible D match to TRBD1 (5 bases). V gave up 4 bases and J gave up 7 bases, with 18 bases separating them. CDR3 length equals 15 residues. The germline CDR1 and CDR2 sequences are SGHKS and YYEKEE (reference sequence).

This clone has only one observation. CDR3 protein: CATSGLATGTSSYEQYF. In nucleotides, the CDR3 is TGTGCCACCAGTGGTCTCGCCACCGGGACTTCCTCCTACGAGCAGTACTTC. The chain uses TRBV24-1 and TRBJ2-7; D perhaps matches TRBD2 (6 bases). The V end was cut by 5 bases, the J end by 0 bases, with 19 bases between. CDR1 is KGHDR, CDR2 SFDVKD, per germline. This CDR3 spans 17 amino acids.

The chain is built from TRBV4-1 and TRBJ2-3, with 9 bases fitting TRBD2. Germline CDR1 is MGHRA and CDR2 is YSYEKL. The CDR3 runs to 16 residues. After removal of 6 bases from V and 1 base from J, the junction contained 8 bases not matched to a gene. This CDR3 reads CASSRRRLAGTDTQYF. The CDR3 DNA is TGCGCCAGCAGTCGGCGGCGACTAGCGGGCACAGATACGCAGTATTTT.